This TCR beta chain came from a study of blood T cell repertoires in COVID-19 (dated by TCRdb to between 2020 and 2021). Concerning the study at large: Samples covering the acute and convalescent phases of COVID-19 were provided by collaborators in the United States, Italy and Spain. The prospective study material was composed of cDNA or gDNA derived from T cells, B-cell-depleted T cells, or PBMCs. Deeply sampled blood TCRbeta repertoires from subjects exposed to, actively infected with, or recovered from COVID-19 were included in the dataset. A freely available public database, intended as a resource for researchers studying the immune response to SARS-CoV-2, is where the repertoires were released. Samples were obtained from the ongoing ImmuneRACE study (first 160 participants) and from about 1,300 subjects provided by 6 global collaborators. Sample metadata almost always included a de-identified subject ID, COVID-19 status, age in years and sex. Where available, HLA class I and class II types were taken from metadata supplied by the sample provider and were not determined by assay-based typing. The paper as a whole reports these results and caveats: The amount of clinical and demographic metadata varied by source and participant and was provided uncurated.

In regard to this clone: Its target antigen remains unknown. The input lacks base qualities; no much larger clone sits a single base away.

CDR1 and CDR2 (LGHDT, YNNKEL) derive from the germline V gene (reference sequence). Germline trimming amounts to 4 bases on V and 2 bases on J, with 1 as the count of junction bases outside the gene matches. Spanning cysteine to phenylalanine, the CDR3 consists of 14 amino acids. Just CDR3 DNA is preserved here, 42 bases in frame from base 1. TCRbeta CDR3 regions were amplified from genomic DNA using the immunoSEQ Assay, a bias-controlled multiplex PCR. As for the original processing: The number of nucleated cells in each sample was estimated by amplification of reference gene primers within the assay. Sequence reads were collapsed and filtered to measure the absolute abundance of every unique TCRbeta CDR3 rearrangement. For each sample, productive Simpson clonality was calculated by taking the square root of Simpson's diversity index across productive rearrangements. TCRdb took over this immuneACCESS table, retaining in-frame rearrangements with V and J assigned. Such tables are incomplete; in checked studies, under half of the missing clones stem from an unresolved V gene, and the remainder is unexplained. Clone size and V and J calls were adopted from that table, with D and trimming inferred from the DNA. This sample gives roughly 200,000 clones in total; approximately 85% of them show up just once. The top ten clones comprise 8.2% of the sample.

Each collaborating institution followed its own protocols to collect whole blood in K2EDTA tubes. For TCRbeta analysis, collaborator samples were shipped as frozen whole blood, as isolated PBMCs, or as DNA extracted from either sample type. The chain is assembled from TRBV3-1 (or the pseudogene TRBV3-2) and TRBJ1-2; the junction holds 10 bases that match TRBD1. The origin of this receptor is a woman aged 55-70 years with acute or convalescent COVID-19. Sequenced sample: peripheral blood. The CDR3 is CASSRTGGNYGYTF. The DNA sequence is as follows: TGTGCCAGCAGCCGGACAGGGGGGAACTATGGCTACACCTTC.